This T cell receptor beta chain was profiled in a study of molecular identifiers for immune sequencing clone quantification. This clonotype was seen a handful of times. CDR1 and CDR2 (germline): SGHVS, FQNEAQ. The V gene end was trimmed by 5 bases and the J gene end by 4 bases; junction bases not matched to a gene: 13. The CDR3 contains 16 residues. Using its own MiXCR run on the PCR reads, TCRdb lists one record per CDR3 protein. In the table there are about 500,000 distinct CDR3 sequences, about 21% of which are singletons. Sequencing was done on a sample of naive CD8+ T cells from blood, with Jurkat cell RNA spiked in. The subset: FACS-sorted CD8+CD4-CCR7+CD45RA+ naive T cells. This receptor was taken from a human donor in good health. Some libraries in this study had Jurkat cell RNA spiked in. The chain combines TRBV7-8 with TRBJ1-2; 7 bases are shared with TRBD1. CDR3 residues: CASSIRDRKEAYGYTF. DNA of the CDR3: TGTGCCAGCAGCATCCGGGACAGAAAGGAGGCCTATGGCTACACCTTC.